This note documents a single TCR beta chain sequence. Its antigen remains unidentified. The data stem from a study of cytomegalovirus exposure and HLA in healthy donors. CDR1 is MNHEY, CDR2 SVGAGI, per germline. V dropped 2 bases and J dropped 0 bases, with 8 bases sitting between them. The CDR3 runs to 16 residues. Study-wide points: The analysis excluded some indistinguishable V segments, including TRBV6-2 and TRBV6-3. About 87% or about 30% of the time was how often most TCR beta V segments were productive, according to an earlier analysis. A later analysis reportedly identified an Asian-associated ancestry cluster as carrying fewer N-insertions than the roughly 700-donor mean.

60 Vbeta and 13 Jbeta primers were used in PCR. TCRdb's copy holds only in-frame clones and misses some; the assay was immunoSEQ multiplex PCR. The data contain 90,000 to 120,000 clones, 77% of them seen just once; the ten biggest clones take up more than 4%. Input material: PBMCs. This clonotype was sampled from a male donor in good health and CMV-seronegative. V and J are TRBV6-5 and TRBJ2-6; perhaps TRBD1 as D (6 bases). The CDR3 nucleotides are TGTGCCAGCAGTTACCAACAGGGCTCTGGGGCCAACGTCCTGACTTTC. It encodes CASSYQQGSGANVLTF.